The subject of this entry is one T cell receptor beta chain. Time point meaning: patch test 1, 2 weeks after DPC sensitization. Treatment defined: therapeutic diphenylcyclopropenone sensitization with weekly scalp DPC. TCRdb reprocessed the RACE reads via MiXCR and lists one record per CDR3 protein. The sample carries 300,000 to 350,000 distinct CDR3 sequences, 5.5% to 8% recorded once. This sample is drawn from a study of human T cells and chemical hapten exposure. V was trimmed by 5 bases and J by 2 bases, leaving 15 bases between them. This CDR3 is 15 amino acids long. Germline lookup yields CDR1 SEHNR and CDR2 FQNEAQ (reference sequence).

The V call is TRBV7-9, the J call TRBJ1-2; D might be TRBD1 (5 bases). Sequences were derived from whole blood, sampled in connection with sensitization to the hapten diphenylcyclopropenone (DPC). The sequence derives from a woman younger than 35 with alopecia areata. Some clones in this sample may be carry-over from other donors' samples. This chain's CDR3 is CASSRGLRGNYGYTF. CDR3 in DNA: TGTGCCAGCAGCCGGGGCCTGAGGGGAAACTATGGCTACACCTTC.